The entry below describes one T cell receptor beta chain. Its antigen is still unknown. Sequenced material consisted of expressed TCRB transcripts (all of the isolated RNA was reverse transcribed). Sequenced naive, central memory and regulatory T cell samples produced an average of approximately 3.5 million reads. Some clones are missing from TCRdb's copy, which holds only in-frame ones; the method was immunoSEQ multiplex PCR. The repertoire holds fewer than 900,000 clones, roughly 15% seen once, with about 0.025% in the top ten. This sample is part of a study of beta chain features in type 1 diabetes. Overall study: All of the samples together had 107,917,701 sorted cells examined. Study-wide results and caveats: VDJ junctions from type 1 diabetes patients carried fewer insertions and larger deletions.

Looked up from germline, CDR1 is SGHRS and CDR2 is YFSETQ. V lost 0 bases and J 2 bases, leaving 12 bases between the germline ends. The CDR3 is 16 amino acids. The specimen sequenced was naive CD4+ T cells from blood. This TCR came from a woman aged 18-29 years in good health. This chain links TRBV5-1 with TRBJ2-1, with TRBD2 as a possible D gene (5 bases). Here the CDR3 reads CASSLVVRATYNEQFF. As DNA, the CDR3 is TGCGCCAGCAGCTTGGTAGTGCGGGCCACCTACAATGAGCAGTTCTTC.